The clone carrying this TCR beta chain was counted a single time. CDR1 is SGHAT and CDR2 is FQDESV in the germline V gene (reference sequence). The V gene lost 4 bases and the J gene lost 5 bases, with 17 bases spanning the gap. This CDR3 has 15 amino acids. The record originates from a study of blood T cell repertoires in COVID-19. Study information: There were acute and convalescent COVID-19 samples, and they came from the United States, Italy and Spain. T cells, B-cell-depleted T cells, or PBMCs supplied cDNA or gDNA.

Seattle cases were enrolled at active infection and followed longitudinally. Per the original data handling: Scientists estimated how many nucleated cells there were by amplifying reference gene primers. The data were produced by immunoSEQ multiplex PCR, yet TCRdb's version contains in-frame clones alone and is incomplete. That table furnishes V, J and clone size, whereas the DNA furnished D and trimming. Of some 100,000 clones listed, about 86% are singletons. This TCR came from a man over 45 with COVID-19, enrolled during active disease. The genes are TRBV11-1 and TRBJ1-1, with a tentative D call TRBD1 (5 bases). Sequences were obtained from peripheral blood. As DNA, the CDR3 is TGTGCCAGCAGCTATTCGCCAAAGGGGAGGACTGAAGCTTTCTTT. Translating gives CASSYSPKGRTEAFF.